The sequence of this T cell receptor beta chain was determined in a study of shared clonotypes between healthy human individuals. This clone was detected only once. CDR1 is SQVTM, CDR2 ANQGSEA, per germline. CDR3 length: 12 residues. This table comes from immunoSEQ multiplex PCR, and its TCRdb copy is limited to in-frame clones, with some not included. The repertoire holds hundreds of thousands of clones, 90% to 97% seen once, with 0.06% in the top ten. This sequence was found in a woman under 40 in good health. This sequence joins TRBV29-1 and TRBJ2-5; 10 bases are shared with TRBD2. The DNA end is more similar to TRBJ2-7, so the J call may be wrong. Material for sequencing was naive CD4+ T cells sorted from blood. The sample's subset: CD45RA+ positively selected. CDR3 sequence: CSVGLAGGEQYF. The CDR3 coding sequence is TGCAGCGTTGGGTTAGCGGGAGGCGAGCAGTACTTC.